This is a list of T cell receptor beta chains from one sample in a study of blood T cell repertoires in COVID-19. TCRdb's table, derived via immunoSEQ multiplex PCR, lists solely in-frame clones and lacks some. This table has 200,000 to 300,000 clones, about 68% appearing once. The sequencing sample was made of peripheral blood. These receptors were obtained from a woman aged 80 or older with acute or convalescent COVID-19. Both conserved end residues are trimmed from each CDR3.

ATSRDRQGRLAF	TRBJ1-1	TRBV15
ASSLGQGGDSPLH	TRBJ1-6	TRBV7-9
ASSQGPHILNTEAF	TRBJ1-1	TRBV3-1/TRBV3-2
ASSSTDRGRVQPQH	TRBJ1-5	TRBV11-3
ASSKTQSYGYT	TRBJ1-2	TRBV14
ASSDRFSYEQY	TRBJ2-7	TRBV6-1
ASSFQGFPYEQY	TRBJ2-7	TRBV5-1
AWSVSVSGNTIY	TRBJ1-3	TRBV30
ASSHPLSGGQKETQY	TRBJ2-5	TRBV5-8
ASSHVPGLAQETQY	TRBJ2-5	TRBV18
ASRQSDSSGANVLT	TRBJ2-6	TRBV5-1
ASSQDGRGRTQY	TRBJ2-5	TRBV3-1/TRBV3-2
ATSPAGGEETQY	TRBJ2-5	TRBV15
ASSPQTGFGYGYT	TRBJ1-2	TRBV18
ASSQDVRGPGQF	TRBJ2-1	TRBV14
ASSPSGTGNYGYT	TRBJ1-2	TRBV4-2